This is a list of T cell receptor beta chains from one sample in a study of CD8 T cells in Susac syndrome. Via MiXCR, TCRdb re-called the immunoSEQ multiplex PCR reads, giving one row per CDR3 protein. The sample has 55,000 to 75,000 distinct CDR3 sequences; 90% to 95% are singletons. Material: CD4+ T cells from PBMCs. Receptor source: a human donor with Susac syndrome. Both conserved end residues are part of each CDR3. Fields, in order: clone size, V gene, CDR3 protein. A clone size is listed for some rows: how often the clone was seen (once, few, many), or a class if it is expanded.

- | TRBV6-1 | CASRSQRGGSYQETQYF
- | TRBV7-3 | CASSLSLLQGTTDTQYF
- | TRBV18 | CASSPRSVGQGSYEQYF
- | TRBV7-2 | CASKDTSTDTQYF
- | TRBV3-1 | CASSQRPQGALTYEQYF
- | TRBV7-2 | CASSLARETQYF
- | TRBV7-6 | CASSLDVLTNTEAFF
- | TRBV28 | CASRRVWSTGELFF
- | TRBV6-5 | CASSYSESSTDTQYF
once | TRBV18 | CASSPPGVVSTDTQYF
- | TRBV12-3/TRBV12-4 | CASSLRTSSYEQYF
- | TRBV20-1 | CSAGLRETQDGYTF
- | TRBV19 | CASSMLRNTEAFF
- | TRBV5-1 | CASSQGANEKLFF
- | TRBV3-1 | CASSHTPREETQYF
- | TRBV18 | CASSPDDGELFF
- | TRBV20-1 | CSARLRQSSTYTQYF
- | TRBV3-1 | CASSQVGNRGLGGYTF
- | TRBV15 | CATREGFNGGYTF
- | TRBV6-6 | CASSRPNKVEKLFF
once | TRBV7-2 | CASSPVRAITEAFF
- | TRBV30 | CAWRRTGGDQPQHF
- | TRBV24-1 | CATAGGGTEAFF
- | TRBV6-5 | CASSRSQGAPQYF
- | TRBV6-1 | CASSEMDSNQPQHF
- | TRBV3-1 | CASSLRQGGTDTQYF
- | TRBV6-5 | CASTRTGPNTGELFF
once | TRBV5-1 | CASSLVGDRGDTQYF
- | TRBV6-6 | CASRRRQGDTGELFF
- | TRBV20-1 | CSAGPGGELFF
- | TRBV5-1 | CASSMKLGGGANTEAFF
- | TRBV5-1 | CASSSWTGNTEAFF
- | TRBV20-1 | CSALADRGQGTPETQYF
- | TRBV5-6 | CASSRLPGTFSTQYF
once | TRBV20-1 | CSATGQGSTGELFF
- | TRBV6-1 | CASSSGVVDSGANVLTF
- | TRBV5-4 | CASTTGGGSGASNYEQYF
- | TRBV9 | CASSVDLAGSTRGEQFF
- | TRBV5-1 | CASSLDRGLDEQYF
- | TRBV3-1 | CASSQGTRAYEQYF
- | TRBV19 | CASSVAQGAPPDTQYF
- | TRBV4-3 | CASSQEILLVGTAQYF
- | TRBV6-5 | CASSARANVLTF
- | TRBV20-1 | CSATVPGLGETQYF